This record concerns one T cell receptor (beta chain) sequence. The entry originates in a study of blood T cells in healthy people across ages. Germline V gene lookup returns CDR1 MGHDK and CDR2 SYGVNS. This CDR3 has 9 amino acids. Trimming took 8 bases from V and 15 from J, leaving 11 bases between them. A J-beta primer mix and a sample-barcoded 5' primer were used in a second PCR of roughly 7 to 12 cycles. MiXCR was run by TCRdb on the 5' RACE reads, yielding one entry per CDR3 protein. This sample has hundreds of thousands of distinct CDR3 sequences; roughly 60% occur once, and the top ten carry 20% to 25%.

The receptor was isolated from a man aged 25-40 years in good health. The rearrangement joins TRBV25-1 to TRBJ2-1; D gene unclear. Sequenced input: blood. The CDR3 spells CASETQRFF. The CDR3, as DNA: TGTGCCAGCGAGACCCAACGGTTCTTC.